Here is one T cell receptor (beta chain) with its context. Its specificity is not known. This sample is part of a study of T cell repertoires in cytomegalovirus infection. On the study more broadly: Peptides in the study included HLA-C-restricted and HLA-B-restricted CMV epitopes. It was the public TCR beta signatures that indicated both CMV infection and matching HLA type.

Study results and caveats: People with CMV and the relevant HLA were identified by cumulative public TCR beta family frequency.

With 1 base removed from V and 4 bases from J, the gap between germline ends came to 14 bases. CDR3 length: 16 residues. Germline V gives CDR1 LGHNT, CDR2 FRNRAP. MiXCR, applied by TCRdb to the reads, yields one record per CDR3 protein. The sample lists 700,000 to 850,000 distinct CDR3 sequences; roughly 33% were seen once. The chain joins TRBV12-5 to TRBJ2-1; D not resolved. The receptor comes from a human donor in good health (CMV status not recorded). Some clones in this sample may be carry-over from other donors' samples. The specimen was cultured CD8+ T cells from PBMCs, collected from culture after CMV antigen stimulation. The CDR3 bases are TGTGCTAGTGGTTTGGCACCCACCAGCAGTTACAATGAGCAGTTCTTC. Translated: CASGLAPTSSYNEQFF.